This TCR beta chain derives from a study of T cell responses to AZD1222 COVID-19 vaccine. Measured with immunoSEQ multiplex PCR; TCRdb has only the in-frame clones, and not every one. The table has roughly 120,000 clones, around 88% seen once. Trimming removed 0 bases at V and 6 bases at J, with 19 bases between. The germline V gene has CDR1 SGHRS and CDR2 YFSETQ. The CDR3 spans 16 residues. This sequence originates from an adult in good health. The genes are TRBV5-1 and TRBJ2-7; D may correspond to TRBD1 or TRBD2 (5 bases each). This material consisted of peripheral blood, taken on day 0 of AZD1222 vaccination. The CDR3 here is CASSLEGSQGDREQYF. As DNA, the CDR3 is TGCGCCAGCAGCTTGGAAGGGTCCCAGGGAGATCGCGAGCAGTACTTC.